This T cell receptor (beta chain) was identified in a study of blood T cell repertoires in COVID-19 (dated by TCRdb to about 2020). In terms of the full investigation: Samples covering the acute and convalescent phases of COVID-19 were provided by collaborators in the United States, Italy and Spain. The prospective study material was composed of cDNA or gDNA derived from T cells, B-cell-depleted T cells, or PBMCs. Subjects who had been exposed to COVID-19, were actively infected with it, or had recovered from it provided the deeply sampled blood TCRbeta repertoires that made up the dataset. The repertoires were released in a freely available public database meant as a resource for research on the immune response to SARS-CoV-2. The samples were drawn from two sources: the first 160 participants of the ongoing ImmuneRACE study, and fewer than 1,500 subjects contributed by 6 global collaborators. A de-identified subject ID, COVID-19 status, age in years and sex were almost always included in the sample metadata. Where available, HLA class I and class II types were obtained from metadata supplied by the sample provider rather than from assay-based typing.

TCRbeta CDR3 regions were amplified from genomic DNA using the immunoSEQ Assay, a bias-controlled multiplex PCR. Per the original workflow: The number of nucleated cells in each sample was estimated from the amplification of reference gene primers within the assay. Sequence reads were collapsed and filtered to measure the absolute abundance of every unique TCRbeta CDR3 rearrangement. For each sample, productive Simpson clonality was calculated as the square root of Simpson's diversity index over productive rearrangements. Drawn from immuneACCESS, this table holds only the in-frame rearrangements with V and J called that TCRdb kept. Clones are partly lost; checked studies trace under half to an unresolved V gene and leave the rest unexplained. V, J and clone size were drawn from that table, and D and trimming were deduced from the DNA. The sample includes 25,000 to 30,000 clones, with around 90% observed a single time. The ten largest clones represent around 10% of the sample.

This clone turned up a few times. This clone's antigen is unknown. Within one base of it there is no much larger clone, and no base qualities were kept. On the study overall, not on this receptor specifically: The quantity of clinical and demographic metadata differed by source and by participant and was supplied without curation.

Via the germline V gene, CDR1 is SGHTA and CDR2 FQGNSA. CDR3 length: 15 amino acids, cysteine to phenylalanine. Of the read, only the CDR3 DNA is kept; its 45 bases are in frame from base 1. Clipping removes 4 bases from V and 10 bases from J, with 13 as the unmatched junction base count. The collaborating institutions used their own protocols to collect whole blood in K2EDTA tubes. For TCRbeta analysis, collaborator samples were shipped as frozen whole blood, as isolated PBMCs, or as DNA extracted from either sample type. This clonotype originated in a man aged 65-85 years with acute or convalescent COVID-19. Material for sequencing was peripheral blood. The chain was built from TRBV7-2 and TRBJ1-5, and 7 bases in between align with TRBD1. The DNA sequence is as follows: TGTGCCAGCAGCTCCTCGACAGGGACGGAACAACCCCAGCATTTT. Translation gives CASSSSTGTEQPQHF.